The text below deals with one T cell receptor beta chain. This clonotype has a handful of counts. Its antigen is still unknown. Within one base of it there is no much larger clone, and no base qualities were kept. This entry is derived from a study of T-cell reconstitution after alpha-beta-depleted transplantation in children listed by TCRdb under 2016. With regard to the full study: Using TCR repertoire profiling, the study followed T-cell immune reconstitution in a quantitative way in children after TCRalphabeta/CD19-depleted allogeneic hematopoietic cell transplantation.

Spanning cysteine to phenylalanine, the CDR3 consists of 16 amino acids. The retained sequence is limited to the CDR3, 48 bases, with the frame set at the first base. For CDR1 and CDR2, the germline V gene lists SGHVS and FQNEAQ. V is clipped by 1 base and J by 2 bases, and the sequence between their germline boundaries is 12 bases long. The library was built by means of PCR. Sequencing relied on an Illumina HiSeq 2500. Molecular barcoding was employed in the preparation of TCR libraries, with unique molecular identifiers being used to normalize TCRbeta repertoire quantification. The public reads were reprocessed in TCRdb via fastp at Q25 and MiXCR, keeping in-frame beta chains. Each record represents a unique CDR3 protein, reported with the most common genes and DNA among its rows. The sample table holds 350,000 to 400,000 distinct CDR3 sequences, of which about 14% were seen once. The ten largest make up around 4% of the sample.

The chain uses TRBV7-8 and TRBJ1-3, and the D gene may be TRBD1, 5 bases matching. Sequenced material: PBMCs, taken from the stem cell graft. The sequence was obtained from a human donor who donated a stem cell graft to a child with Fanconi anemia. The CDR3 has the sequence CASSLGAQGTGNTIYF. The nucleotide sequence is TGTGCCAGCAGCTTAGGGGCCCAGGGAACTGGAAACACCATATATTTT. Reference TRBV7-8 and TRBJ1-3 proteins supply the regions before and after the CDR3; the full variable domain is: GAGVSQSPRYKVAKRGQDVALRCDPISGHVSLFWYQQALGQGPEFLTYFQNEAQLDKSGLPSDRFFAERPEGSVSTLKIQRTQQEDSAVYLCASSLGAQGTGNTIYFGEGSWLTVV.